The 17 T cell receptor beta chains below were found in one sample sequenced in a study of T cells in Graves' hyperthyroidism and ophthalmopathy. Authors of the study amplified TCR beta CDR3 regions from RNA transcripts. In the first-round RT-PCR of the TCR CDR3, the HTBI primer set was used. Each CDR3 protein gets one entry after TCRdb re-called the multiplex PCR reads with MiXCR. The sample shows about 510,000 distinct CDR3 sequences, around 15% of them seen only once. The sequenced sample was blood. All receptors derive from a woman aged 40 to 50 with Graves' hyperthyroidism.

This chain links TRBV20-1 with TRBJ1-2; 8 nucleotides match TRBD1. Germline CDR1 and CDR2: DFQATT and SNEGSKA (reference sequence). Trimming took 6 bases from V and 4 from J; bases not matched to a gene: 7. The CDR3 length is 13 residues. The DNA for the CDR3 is TGCAGTGCGCGGGACAGGTTAGCCTATGGCTACACCTTC. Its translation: CSARDRLAYGYTF.

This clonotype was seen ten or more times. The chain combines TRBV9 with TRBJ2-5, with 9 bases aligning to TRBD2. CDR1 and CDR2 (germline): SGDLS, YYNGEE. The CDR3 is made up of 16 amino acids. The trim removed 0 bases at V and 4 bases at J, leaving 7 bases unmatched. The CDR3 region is CASSVDGGRAPETQYF. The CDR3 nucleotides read TGTGCCAGCAGCGTAGATGGCGGGAGGGCCCCAGAGACCCAGTACTTC.

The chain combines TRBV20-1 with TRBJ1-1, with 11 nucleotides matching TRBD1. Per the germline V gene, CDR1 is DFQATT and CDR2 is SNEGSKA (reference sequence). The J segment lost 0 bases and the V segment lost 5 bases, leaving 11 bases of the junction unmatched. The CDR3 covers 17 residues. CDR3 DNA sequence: TGCAGTGCTCCCGGACAGGGGGCGGGGGGCATGAACACTGAAGCTTTCTTT. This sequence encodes CSAPGQGAGGMNTEAFF.

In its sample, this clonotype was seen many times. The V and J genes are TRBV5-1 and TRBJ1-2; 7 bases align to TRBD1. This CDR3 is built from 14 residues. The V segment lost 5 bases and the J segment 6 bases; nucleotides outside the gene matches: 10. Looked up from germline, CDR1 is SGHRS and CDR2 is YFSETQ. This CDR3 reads CASRPGTARDGYTF. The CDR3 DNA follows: TGCGCCAGCAGACCGGGGACAGCAAGAGATGGCTACACCTTC.

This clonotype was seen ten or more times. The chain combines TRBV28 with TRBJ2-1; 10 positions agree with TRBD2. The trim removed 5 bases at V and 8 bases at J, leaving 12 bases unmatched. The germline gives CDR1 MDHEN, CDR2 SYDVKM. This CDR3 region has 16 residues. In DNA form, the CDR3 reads TGTGCCAGCAGTCCCCTACTTCTAGCGGGAGAAGATGAGCAGTTCTTC. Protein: CASSPLLLAGEDEQFF. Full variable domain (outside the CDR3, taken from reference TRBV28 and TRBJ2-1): DVKVTQSSRYLVKRTGEKVFLECVQDMDHENMFWYRQDPGLGLRLIYFSYDVKMKEKGDIPEGYSVSREKKERFSLILESASTNQTSMYLCASSPLLLAGEDEQFFGPGTRLTVL.

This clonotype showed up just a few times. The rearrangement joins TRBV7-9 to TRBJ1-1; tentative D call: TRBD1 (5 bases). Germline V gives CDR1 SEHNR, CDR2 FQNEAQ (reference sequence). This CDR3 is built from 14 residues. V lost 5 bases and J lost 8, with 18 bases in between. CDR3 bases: TGTGCCAGCAGCAGACCCCCGGGGCGTCTAGAAGCTTTCTTT. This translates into CASSRPPGRLEAFF.

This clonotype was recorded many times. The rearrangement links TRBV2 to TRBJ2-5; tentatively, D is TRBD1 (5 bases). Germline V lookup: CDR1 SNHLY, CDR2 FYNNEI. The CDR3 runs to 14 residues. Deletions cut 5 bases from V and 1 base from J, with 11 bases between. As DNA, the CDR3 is TGTGCCAGCAGTACTCAGGGTCCCCAAGAGACCCAGTACTTC. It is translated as CASSTQGPQETQYF.

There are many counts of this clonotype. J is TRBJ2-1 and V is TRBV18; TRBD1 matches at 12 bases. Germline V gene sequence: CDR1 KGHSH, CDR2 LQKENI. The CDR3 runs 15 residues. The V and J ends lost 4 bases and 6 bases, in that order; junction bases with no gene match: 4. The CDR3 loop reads CASSQGQGAINEQFF. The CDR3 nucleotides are TGTGCCAGCTCACAGGGACAGGGGGCTATCAATGAGCAGTTCTTC.

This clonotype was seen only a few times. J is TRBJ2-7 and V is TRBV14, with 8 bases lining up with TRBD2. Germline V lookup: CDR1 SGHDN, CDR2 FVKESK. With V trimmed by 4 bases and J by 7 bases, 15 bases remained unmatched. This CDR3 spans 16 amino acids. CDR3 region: CASSPLGSGRLEEQYF. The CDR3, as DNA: TGTGCCAGCAGCCCCCTCGGGAGCGGGAGATTAGAAGAGCAGTACTTC.

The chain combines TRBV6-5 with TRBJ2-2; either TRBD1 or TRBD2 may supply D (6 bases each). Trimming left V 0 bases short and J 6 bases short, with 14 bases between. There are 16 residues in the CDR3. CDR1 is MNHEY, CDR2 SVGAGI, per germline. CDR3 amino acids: CASSYSIGGKSGELFF. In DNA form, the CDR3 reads TGTGCCAGCAGTTACTCCATCGGGGGCAAGTCCGGGGAGCTGTTTTTT.

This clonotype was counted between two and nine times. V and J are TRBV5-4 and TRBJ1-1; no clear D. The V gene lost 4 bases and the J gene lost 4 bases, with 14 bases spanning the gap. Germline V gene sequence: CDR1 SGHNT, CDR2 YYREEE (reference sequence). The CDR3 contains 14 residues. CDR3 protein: CASSPRRVVTEAFF. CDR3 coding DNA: TGTGCCAGCAGCCCCCGAAGAGTCGTCACTGAAGCTTTCTTT. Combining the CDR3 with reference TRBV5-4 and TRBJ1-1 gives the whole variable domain ETGVTQSPTHLIKTRGQQVTLRCSSQSGHNTVSWYQQALGQGPQFIFQYYREEENGRGNFPPRFSGLQFPNYSSELNVNALELDDSALYLCASSPRRVVTEAFFGQGTRLTVV.

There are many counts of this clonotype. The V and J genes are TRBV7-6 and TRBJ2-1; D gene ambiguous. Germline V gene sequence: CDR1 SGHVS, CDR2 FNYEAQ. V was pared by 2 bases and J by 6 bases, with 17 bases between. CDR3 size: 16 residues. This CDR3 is CASSLNGAGPFNEQFF. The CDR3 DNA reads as TGTGCCAGCAGCTTAAACGGCGCAGGCCCCTTCAATGAGCAGTTCTTC.

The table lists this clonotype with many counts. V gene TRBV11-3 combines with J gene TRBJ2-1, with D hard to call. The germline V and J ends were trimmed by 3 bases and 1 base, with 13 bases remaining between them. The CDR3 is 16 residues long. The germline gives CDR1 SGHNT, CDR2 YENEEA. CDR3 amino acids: CASSLGGGFSYNEQFF. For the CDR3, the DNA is TGTGCCAGCAGCTTGGGCGGCGGCTTTTCCTACAATGAGCAGTTCTTC.

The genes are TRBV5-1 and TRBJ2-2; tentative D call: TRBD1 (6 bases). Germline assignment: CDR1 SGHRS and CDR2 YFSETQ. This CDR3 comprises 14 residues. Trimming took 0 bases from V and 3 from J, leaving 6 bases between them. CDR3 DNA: TGCGCCAGCAGCTTGGAGGGGGACACCGGGGAGCTGTTTTTT. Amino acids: CASSLEGDTGELFF.

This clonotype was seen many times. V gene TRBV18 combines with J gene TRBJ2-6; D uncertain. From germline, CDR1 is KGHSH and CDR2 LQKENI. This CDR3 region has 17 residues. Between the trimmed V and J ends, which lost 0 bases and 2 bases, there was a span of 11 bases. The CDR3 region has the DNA TGTGCCAGCTCACCACCGAATTTTGGTCCTGGGGCCAACGTCCTGACTTTC. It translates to CASSPPNFGPGANVLTF.

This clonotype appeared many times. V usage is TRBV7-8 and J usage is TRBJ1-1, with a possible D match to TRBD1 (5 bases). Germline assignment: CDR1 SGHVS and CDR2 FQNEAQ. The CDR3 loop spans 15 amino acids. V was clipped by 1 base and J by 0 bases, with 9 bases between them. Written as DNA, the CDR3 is TGTGCCAGCAGCTTAGGAGCAGGGATGAACACTGAAGCTTTCTTT. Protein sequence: CASSLGAGMNTEAFF.

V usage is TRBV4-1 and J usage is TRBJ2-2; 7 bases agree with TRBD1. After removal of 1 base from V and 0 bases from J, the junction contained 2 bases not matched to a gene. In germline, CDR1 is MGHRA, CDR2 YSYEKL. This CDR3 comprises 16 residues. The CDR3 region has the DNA TGCGCCAGCAGCCAAGGAGACAGGGCGAACACCGGGGAGCTGTTTTTT. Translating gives CASSQGDRANTGELFF.